One and the same sample provided the 11 T cell receptor beta chains below, sequenced in a study of blood T cell repertoires in COVID-19. Profiled with immunoSEQ multiplex PCR; TCRdb holds only in-frame clones, not every one. The table has fewer than 250,000 clones, under 90% seen once; the top ten hold about 3.9%. Sequenced input: PBMCs or T cells enriched from blood (not recorded which). The receptors originated from a woman between 40 and 55 years old who had been exposed to COVID-19.

The CDR3, as DNA: TGTGCCAGCAGTTTTTCCGGGACTAGCGGAGCCGGGGAGCTGTTTTTT. As protein: CASSFSGTSGAGELFF. This chain joins TRBV6-2 or TRBV6-3 and TRBJ2-2; TRBD2 agrees at 11 bases. The CDR3 is made up of 16 amino acids. J was trimmed by 6 bases and V by 4 bases; bases with no gene match: 7. Germline V gene lookup returns CDR1 MNHEY and CDR2 SVGEGT.

V is TRBV5-1 and J is TRBJ1-2; 8 nucleotides align to TRBD1. CDR1 and CDR2 (germline): SGHRS, YFSETQ. V trimming: 0 bases; J trimming: 3 bases; junction bases outside the gene matches: 7. The CDR3 covers 16 residues. The chain's CDR3 is CASSLDRGAVYYGYTF. CDR3 nucleotides: TGCGCCAGCAGCTTGGACAGGGGGGCGGTTTACTATGGCTACACCTTC.

This clone showed up just once. The chain is built from TRBV9 and TRBJ1-2; 11 bases fit TRBD1. This CDR3 is 17 amino acids long. V trimming: 0 bases; J trimming: 0 bases; junction bases outside the gene matches: 4. In germline, CDR1 is SGDLS, CDR2 YYNGEE. This CDR3 reads CASSVVMGQGANYGYTF. The CDR3 DNA follows: TGTGCCAGCAGCGTAGTCATGGGACAGGGGGCTAACTATGGCTACACCTTC.

The chain combines TRBV2 with TRBJ1-5, with a tentative D call TRBD1 (5 bases). The germline CDR1 and CDR2 sequences are SNHLY and FYNNEI. The CDR3 extends over 15 amino acids. V lost 6 bases and J 3 bases, leaving 15 bases between the germline ends. The CDR3 nucleotides read TGTGCCAGCAGGGCAAACCAGGGATTCAATCAGCCCCAGCATTTT. This codes for CASRANQGFNQPQHF.

This chain joins TRBV28 and TRBJ1-1; TRBD1 is a possible D gene (6 bases). Trimming left V 2 bases short and J 4 bases short, with 11 bases between. The CDR3 length is 14 residues. Germline V gene lookup returns CDR1 MDHEN and CDR2 SYDVKM. The CDR3 spells CASSLRGARTEAFF. In DNA form, the CDR3 reads TGTGCCAGCAGTTTACGGGGGGCGCGCACTGAAGCTTTCTTT.

This clone was found once. The chain employs TRBV4-2 and TRBJ2-2; D gene ambiguous. The CDR3 covers 15 residues. Germline lookup yields CDR1 LGHNA and CDR2 YNFKEQ. V lost 0 bases, J lost 4 bases, and 9 bases lay in between. Here the CDR3 reads CASSQDSRSTGELFF. In DNA form, the CDR3 reads TGTGCCAGCAGCCAAGATAGCCGGAGCACCGGGGAGCTGTTTTTT.

This chain links TRBV7-9 with TRBJ2-2; D not resolved. Germline CDR1 and CDR2: SEHNR and FQNEAQ (reference sequence). The V and J ends lost 6 bases and 0 bases respectively, with 8 bases between them. This CDR3 is 14 amino acids long. CDR3 protein: CASRPDTNTGELFF. The CDR3 DNA reads TGTGCCAGCAGACCTGACACGAACACCGGGGAGCTGTTTTTT.

The chain uses TRBV19 and TRBJ2-1; 7 nucleotides line up with TRBD2. V was clipped by 8 bases and J by 8 bases; unmatched bases: 12. There are 14 residues in the CDR3. Germline V CDR1 and CDR2: LNHDA, SQIVND (reference sequence). The CDR3 nucleotides are TGTGCCAGTCGGCCTAGCGGCGCTGGATATGAGCAGTTCTTC. The encoded protein is CASRPSGAGYEQFF.

The genes are TRBV2 and TRBJ2-6; 10 positions agree with TRBD1. The ends lost 6 bases at V and 3 bases at J; junction bases unmatched: 8. CDR1 is SNHLY and CDR2 is FYNNEI in the germline V gene. The CDR3 is 17 amino acids. The CDR3 protein is CASREGQGNGGANVLTF. Here the CDR3 DNA reads TGTGCCAGCAGGGAGGGACAGGGGAATGGTGGGGCCAACGTCCTGACTTTC.

The V and J genes are TRBV29-1 and TRBJ1-1; TRBD1 agrees at 8 bases. Germline V gene lookup returns CDR1 SQVTM and CDR2 ANQGSEA. The CDR3 totals 13 residues. The V and J ends lost 6 bases and 5 bases, in that order; junction bases with no gene match: 8. In DNA, the CDR3 is TGCAGCGTGATTGGACAGGGAAGAACTGAAGCTTTCTTT. This encodes CSVIGQGRTEAFF.

The CDR3 coding sequence is TGTGCCTGGTTCAGGGGAGATGGCTACACCTTC. It encodes CAWFRGDGYTF. The chain recombines TRBV30 with TRBJ1-2, with a tentative D call TRBD1 (6 bases). Trimming removed 5 bases from V and 6 bases from J, with 10 bases in between. The germline gives CDR1 GTSNPN, CDR2 SVGIG (reference sequence). This CDR3 comprises 11 residues.